The 27 T cell receptor beta chains below all came from one sample that was sequenced in a study of T cell responses to AZD1222 COVID-19 vaccine. Clones were read by immunoSEQ multiplex PCR, and TCRdb kept only the in-frame ones, dropping some. The table records about 140,000 clones, approximately 90% of them present only once. This sample comprised peripheral blood, obtained on day 0 of AZD1222 vaccination. Receptor source: an adult in good health.

The chain links TRBV4-2 to TRBJ2-3, with 8 bases that match TRBD1. This CDR3 contains 16 residues. The trim removed 3 bases at V and 0 bases at J, leaving 5 bases unmatched. CDR1 and CDR2 (germline): LGHNA, YNFKEQ. CDR3 bases: TGTGCCAGCAGCCAGGGAGACAGGGGCAGCACAGATACGCAGTATTTT. Translation gives CASSQGDRGSTDTQYF.

V and J are TRBV9 and TRBJ2-3; tentatively, D is TRBD2 (7 bases). CDR1 SGDLS and CDR2 YYNGEE come from the germline V gene. The CDR3 is 17 residues long. Trimming took off 0 bases at V and 1 base at J, with 15 bases between the two ends. The CDR3 spells CASSVDLGGGGTDTQYF. CDR3 DNA: TGTGCCAGCAGCGTAGACTTAGGAGGGGGGGGCACAGATACGCAGTATTTT.

This clone was found once. This rearrangement joins TRBV6-5 to TRBJ1-5, with D unresolved. Germline lookup yields CDR1 MNHEY and CDR2 SVGAGI. The CDR3 is 14 amino acids. The V and J ends lost 5 bases and 3 bases respectively, with 11 bases between them. CDR3 DNA: TGTGCCAGCAGTAAATACCGAAACAATCAGCCCCAGCATTTT. Its translation: CASSKYRNNQPQHF.

To note about this clone: The sample contains more than one DNA sequence encoding this CDR3. The chain carries TRBV5-1 and TRBJ2-1; D ambiguous. V was shortened by 0 bases and J by 0 bases, with 4 bases between the two germline ends. Germline lookup yields CDR1 SGHRS and CDR2 YFSETQ. This CDR3 is 14 amino acids long. The CDR3 nucleotides read TGCGCCAGCAGCTTGGCGAGCTCCTACAATGAGCAGTTCTTC. This encodes CASSLASSYNEQFF.

The gene calls are TRBV30 and TRBJ2-5; D ambiguous. This CDR3 is 12 amino acids long. Per germline, CDR1 GTSNPN and CDR2 SVGIG (reference sequence). Between the trimmed V and J ends, which lost 8 bases and 4 bases, there was a span of 14 bases. The CDR3 bases are TGTGCCATTATGGTAGGGCCAGAGACCCAGTACTTC. Translated, it gives CAIMVGPETQYF.

The rearrangement joins TRBV6-5 to TRBJ1-1; D not certain. The CDR3 spans 13 residues. Germline-derived CDR1 and CDR2 are MNHEY and SVGAGI. V dropped 7 bases and J dropped 4 bases, with 13 bases sitting between them. CDR3 in DNA: TGTGCCAGCACCCACAAACCCTCCACTGAAGCTTTCTTT. Translated, it gives CASTHKPSTEAFF.

CDR3 in amino acids: CASSFYKYTEAFF. The CDR3 DNA is TGTGCCAGCAGTTTCTACAAATACACTGAAGCTTTCTTT. V and J are TRBV12-3 or TRBV12-4 and TRBJ1-1; no definite D call. V was pared by 3 bases and J by 3 bases, with 8 bases between. The CDR3 runs to 13 residues.

V is TRBV29-1 and J is TRBJ1-1; tentative D call: TRBD1 (5 bases). The V end lost 1 base, the J end lost 5 bases, and 14 bases lay between the germline ends. Per the germline V gene, CDR1 is SQVTM and CDR2 is ANQGSEA. The length of the CDR3 is 14 residues. CDR3 sequence: CSVEVLGVGTEAFF. CDR3 nucleotide sequence: TGCAGCGTTGAAGTACTGGGGGTTGGGACTGAAGCTTTCTTT.

To note about this clone: In the same sample, other DNA sequences code for this CDR3. CDR3 nucleotides: TGTGCCAGTAGTATTCGGGAGAGTACTGAAGCTTTCTTT. Amino acid sequence: CASSIRESTEAFF. The V call is TRBV19, the J call TRBJ1-1; no firm D call. This CDR3 region has 13 residues. V lost 3 bases and J 5 bases, leaving 10 bases between the germline ends. Per the germline V gene, CDR1 is LNHDA and CDR2 is SQIVND (reference sequence).

This chain uses TRBV2 with TRBJ2-1; 7 positions match TRBD1. V dropped 4 bases and J dropped 6; count of bases not matched to a gene: 0. Germline CDR1 reads SNHLY; CDR2 reads FYNNEI. The CDR3 length is 12 residues. For the CDR3, the DNA is TGTGCCAGCAGTGGGGACAGCAATGAGCAGTTCTTC. Encoded protein: CASSGDSNEQFF.

The V and J genes are TRBV12-5 and TRBJ1-2; tentatively, D is TRBD1 (6 bases). This CDR3 is 15 amino acids long. V was cut by 0 bases and J by 6 bases, with 14 bases left in between. Germline assignment: CDR1 LGHNT and CDR2 FRNRAP. CDR3: CASGLVIGGADGYTF. The DNA of the CDR3 is TGTGCTAGTGGTTTGGTTATAGGGGGGGCAGATGGCTACACCTTC.

This clone is a singleton in its sample. The rearrangement uses TRBV11-2 and TRBJ2-4; unclear D gene. V dropped 3 bases and J dropped 0 bases, with 12 bases sitting between them. Germline CDR1 and CDR2: SGHAT and FQNNGV. This CDR3 contains 16 residues. The CDR3 bases are TGTGCCAGCAGCTTCTCGGAGCGACTAGCCAAAAACATTCAGTACTTC. Amino acids: CASSFSERLAKNIQYF.

This sequence joins TRBV2 and TRBJ1-6; D gene uncertain. V lost 8 bases and J 1 base, leaving 12 bases between the germline ends. This CDR3 region has 15 residues. The germline gives CDR1 SNHLY, CDR2 FYNNEI. CDR3 sequence (DNA): TGTGCCAGCTCCAAAGGTGGATCCTATAATTCACCCCTCCACTTT. It is translated as CASSKGGSYNSPLHF. Supplemented by reference TRBV2 and TRBJ1-6, the full variable domain reads EPEVTQTPSHQVTQMGQEVILRCVPISNHLYFYWYRQILGQKVEFLVSFYNNEISEKSEIFDDQFSVERPDGSNFTLKIRSTKLEDSAMYFCASSKGGSYNSPLHFGNGTRLTVT.

The genes are TRBV27 and TRBJ2-1; a possible D gene is TRBD1 (5 bases). The CDR3 covers 12 residues. V was pared by 5 bases and J by 10 bases, with 12 bases between. Germline V gene lookup returns CDR1 MNHEY and CDR2 SMNVEV (reference sequence). In nucleotides, the CDR3 is TGTGCCAGCAGTCCCAGGGTTTCGGAGCAGTTCTTC. This translates into CASSPRVSEQFF.

The chain has TRBV6-5 and TRBJ2-3; D perhaps matches TRBD2 (5 bases). V lost 3 bases to trimming and J lost 7 bases, with 17 bases between them. Germline V gene sequence: CDR1 MNHEY, CDR2 SVGAGI. This CDR3 region has 15 residues. CDR3 amino acids: CASSYDLASGYTQYF. CDR3 nucleotide sequence: TGTGCCAGCAGTTATGACCTAGCCAGCGGATATACGCAGTATTTT.

The chain combines TRBV7-2 with TRBJ2-2, with 9 bases aligning to TRBD2. This CDR3 has 17 amino acids. Germline assignment: CDR1 SGHTA and CDR2 FQGNSA. Germline trimming cut 2 bases from V and 5 bases from J; bases unmatched to any gene: 9. The CDR3 sequence is CASSLLGLAGRTGELFF. In DNA form, the CDR3 reads TGTGCCAGCAGCTTATTGGGCCTAGCGGGACGGACCGGGGAGCTGTTTTTT.

The chain combines TRBV6-5 with TRBJ2-1; TRBD2 matches 11 bases. The V gene end was trimmed by 7 bases and the J gene end by 8 bases; junction bases not matched to a gene: 4. The germline gives CDR1 MNHEY, CDR2 SVGAGI. The CDR3 extends over 13 amino acids. CDR3 sequence reads: CASMTSGVDEQFF. The CDR3 region has the DNA TGTGCCAGCATGACTAGCGGGGTCGATGAGCAGTTCTTC.

The rearrangement joins TRBV19 to TRBJ2-1; 13 bases are a match to TRBD2. This CDR3 comprises 14 residues. Per the germline V gene, CDR1 is LNHDA and CDR2 is SQIVND (reference sequence). Trimming at V came to 7 bases and at J to 15 bases, leaving 12 bases not matched to a gene. CDR3 sequence reads: CASNPTSGGPELFF. In nucleotides, the CDR3 is TGTGCCAGTAACCCGACTAGCGGGGGGCCGGAGTTGTTCTTC.

This chain links TRBV5-1 with TRBJ2-7; 9 nucleotides align to TRBD1. Germline loops: CDR1 SGHRS, CDR2 YFSETQ. The CDR3 runs to 15 residues. V shed 4 bases and J 3 bases; nucleotides not matched to a gene: 8. The CDR3 DNA is TGCGCCAGCAGCGCCCGAGGGACAGGGATCTACGAGCAGTACTTC. This gives the protein CASSARGTGIYEQYF.

A single count supports this clone. V is TRBV10-3 and J is TRBJ2-3, with 8 bases aligning to TRBD1. The CDR3 has 15 amino acids. The germline V gene has CDR1 ENHRY and CDR2 SYGVKD. V trimming: 10 bases; J trimming: 4 bases; junction bases outside the gene matches: 13. This chain's CDR3 is CATVKGQDLPDTQYF. The CDR3 region has the DNA TGTGCCACCGTGAAGGGACAGGACTTACCAGATACGCAGTATTTT.

A few counts support this clone. The V gene is TRBV5-1, the J gene TRBJ1-2; TRBD1 might be the D (5 bases). In germline, CDR1 is SGHRS, CDR2 YFSETQ. The CDR3 is 14 amino acids. Trimming stripped 1 base from V and 6 bases from J, with 13 bases between. CDR3 sequence: CASSLRDFRDGYTF. The CDR3 bases are TGCGCCAGCAGCTTGCGGGACTTTAGGGATGGCTACACCTTC.

A single count supports this clone. J is TRBJ1-1 and V is TRBV27, with D possibly TRBD1 on 5 matching bases. Germline CDR1 is MNHEY and CDR2 is SMNVEV (reference sequence). The CDR3 has 14 amino acids. The V and J ends lost 5 bases and 0 bases respectively, with 10 bases between them. The CDR3 nucleotides are TGTGCCAGCAGTCCGACAGTACTGAACACTGAAGCTTTCTTT. Translated: CASSPTVLNTEAFF.

This chain uses TRBV27 with TRBJ1-5, with D unclear. This CDR3 comprises 13 residues. Germline CDR1 reads MNHEY; CDR2 reads SMNVEV (reference sequence). With 9 bases removed from V and 5 bases from J, the gap between germline ends came to 14 bases. The CDR3 is CASRAVLYQPQHF. The CDR3 DNA reads TGTGCCAGTCGGGCCGTCTTATATCAGCCCCAGCATTTT.

The rearrangement joins TRBV30 to TRBJ2-1; the match to TRBD2 covers 8 bases. CDR3 size: 15 residues. The V and J ends lost 1 base and 2 bases, in that order; junction bases with no gene match: 4. CDR1 and CDR2 from the germline V gene are GTSNPN and SVGIG (reference sequence). CDR3 in amino acids: CAWSGGSGAYNEQFF. The CDR3 bases are TGTGCCTGGAGTGGTGGTAGCGGGGCCTACAATGAGCAGTTCTTC.

This chain links TRBV6-5 with TRBJ1-5, with D maybe TRBD1 (6 bases). This CDR3 comprises 12 residues. The germline V gene encodes CDR1 MNHEY and CDR2 SVGAGI. V dropped 4 bases and J dropped 7 bases, with 8 bases sitting between them. The CDR3 DNA sequence: TGTGCCAGCAGTTCTCAGGGGCAGCCCCAGCATTTT. This gives the protein CASSSQGQPQHF.

This chain joins TRBV7-2 and TRBJ1-6, with 8 bases matching TRBD1. From germline, CDR1 is SGHTA and CDR2 FQGNSA. The J segment lost 5 bases and the V segment lost 5 bases, leaving 8 bases of the junction unmatched. This CDR3 comprises 16 residues. CDR3 DNA sequence: TGTGCCAGCAGCGTCACCGGGACAGGAGATAATTCACCCCTCCACTTT. It is translated as CASSVTGTGDNSPLHF.

The V gene is TRBV6-5, the J gene TRBJ1-2; 8 nucleotides line up with TRBD1. CDR3 length equals 12 residues. Germline-derived CDR1 and CDR2 are MNHEY and SVGAGI. V was clipped by 6 bases and J by 9 bases; unmatched bases: 6. DNA for the CDR3: TGTGCCAGCAGACCGCGGACAGGGAGCTACACCTTC. This encodes CASRPRTGSYTF.